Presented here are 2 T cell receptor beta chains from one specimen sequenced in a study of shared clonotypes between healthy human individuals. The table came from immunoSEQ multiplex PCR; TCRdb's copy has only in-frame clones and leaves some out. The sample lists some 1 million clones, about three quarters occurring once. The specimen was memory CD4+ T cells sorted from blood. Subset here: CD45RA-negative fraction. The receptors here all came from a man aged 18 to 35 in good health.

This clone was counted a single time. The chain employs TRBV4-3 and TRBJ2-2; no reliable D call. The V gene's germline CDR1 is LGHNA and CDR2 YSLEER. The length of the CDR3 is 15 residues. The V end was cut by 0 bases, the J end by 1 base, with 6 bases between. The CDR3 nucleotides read TGCGCCAGCAGCCAAGAGGCCATGAACACCGGGGAGCTGTTTTTT. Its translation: CASSQEAMNTGELFF.

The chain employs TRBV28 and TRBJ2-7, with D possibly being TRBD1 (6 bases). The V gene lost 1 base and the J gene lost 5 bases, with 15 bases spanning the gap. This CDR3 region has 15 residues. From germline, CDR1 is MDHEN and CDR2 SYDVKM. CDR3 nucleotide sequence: TGTGCCAGCAGTTTATTCGGGGCAGGGGCGAACGAGCAGTACTTC. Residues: CASSLFGAGANEQYF.